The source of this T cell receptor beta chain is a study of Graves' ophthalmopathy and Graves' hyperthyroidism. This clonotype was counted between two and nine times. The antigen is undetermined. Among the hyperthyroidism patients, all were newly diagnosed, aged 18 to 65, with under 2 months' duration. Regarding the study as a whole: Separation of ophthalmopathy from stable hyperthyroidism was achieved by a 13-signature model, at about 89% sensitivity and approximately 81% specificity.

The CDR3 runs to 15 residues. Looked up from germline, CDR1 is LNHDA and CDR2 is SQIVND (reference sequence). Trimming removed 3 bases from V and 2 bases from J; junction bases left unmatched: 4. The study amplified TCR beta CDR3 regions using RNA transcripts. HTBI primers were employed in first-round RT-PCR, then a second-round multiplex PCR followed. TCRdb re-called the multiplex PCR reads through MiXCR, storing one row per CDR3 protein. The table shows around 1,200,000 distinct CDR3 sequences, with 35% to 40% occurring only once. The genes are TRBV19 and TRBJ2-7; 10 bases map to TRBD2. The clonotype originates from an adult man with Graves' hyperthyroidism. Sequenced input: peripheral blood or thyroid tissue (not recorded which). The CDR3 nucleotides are TGTGCCAGTAGTATGAGCGGGGGGGGTACCTACGAGCAGTACTTC. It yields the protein CASSMSGGGTYEQYF.